The source of this T cell receptor beta chain is a study of CD8 T cells in Susac syndrome. The RNA, about 0.5 to 1 ug, was put through reverse transcription using random hexamers. The authors amplified TCR beta CDR3 across 54 Vbeta and 13 Jbeta using immunoSEQ multiplex PCR. Using its own MiXCR run on the immunoSEQ multiplex PCR reads, TCRdb lists one record per CDR3 protein. The repertoire holds hundreds of thousands of distinct CDR3 sequences, with 85% as singletons. The table lists this clonotype with a few counts. The T cells that were sequenced for TCR beta were CD8+ and CD4+ cells from blood. TEMRA cells were FACS-enriched, and CD8+ and CD4+ T cells were isolated negatively. The ends lost 5 bases at V and 1 base at J; junction bases unmatched: 7. There are 16 residues in the CDR3. Germline V gene sequence: CDR1 PRHDT, CDR2 FYEKMQ (reference sequence).

The sequenced material came from CD8+ T cells from PBMCs. This TCR was sampled from a human donor with multiple sclerosis. V gene TRBV13 combines with J gene TRBJ1-1; 10 nucleotides agree with TRBD1. For the CDR3, the DNA is TGTGCCAGCAGCCCGCGGGGGGACAGGGGGAACACTGAAGCTTTCTTT. Its protein product is CASSPRGDRGNTEAFF.